The 3 T cell receptor beta chains below come from one sample, sequenced in a study of response to subunit inactivated influenza vaccine. TCRdb reprocessed the RT-PCR reads with MiXCR, giving one entry per CDR3 protein. The profile covers about 800,000 distinct CDR3 sequences, with about 20% appearing a single time and 9.5% to 13% taken by the ten largest. Sequences were derived from PBMCs from blood, sampled roughly 5 days after vaccination. Source of these receptors: a man in his fifties or sixties who received an inactivated influenza vaccine.

J is TRBJ2-3 and V is TRBV6-1; D may correspond to TRBD1 or TRBD2 (5 bases each). This CDR3 region has 15 residues. The V and J ends lost 6 bases and 2 bases respectively, with 15 bases between them. The germline V gene has CDR1 MNHNS and CDR2 SASEGT. The CDR3 is CASSHGAGITDTQYF. The CDR3 nucleotides are TGTGCCAGCAGCCACGGGGCGGGTATCACAGATACGCAGTATTTT.

This clonotype was picked up many times. This chain connects TRBV12-3 or TRBV12-4 to TRBJ2-1; 16 positions agree with TRBD2. The V gene end was trimmed by 3 bases and the J gene end by 6 bases; junction bases not matched to a gene: 17. The CDR3 is 21 residues long. The CDR3 DNA follows: TGTGCCAGCAGTTTTAGGGGACTAGCGGGAGGGCTTCAAGGTTCTAGCAATGAGCAGTTCTTC. Protein: CASSFRGLAGGLQGSSNEQFF.

Only a few counts were recorded for this clonotype. The rearrangement uses TRBV6-1 and TRBJ2-3, with 7 positions matching TRBD1. V shed 6 bases and J 4 bases; nucleotides not matched to a gene: 10. This CDR3 has 15 residues. Germline-derived CDR1 and CDR2 are MNHNS and SASEGT. CDR3 region: CASSPQVQGADTQYF. The CDR3, as DNA: TGTGCCAGCAGCCCACAGGTTCAGGGGGCAGATACGCAGTATTTT.